Listed here are 22 T cell receptor beta chains from one sample, sequenced in a study of blood T cell repertoires in COVID-19. Data came from immunoSEQ multiplex PCR; TCRdb stores just in-frame clones and leaves some out. The data hold about 200,000 clones, with roughly 88% observed a single time. Source material: peripheral blood. These receptors originate from a human donor in a cohort sampled during active COVID-19.

V and J are TRBV6-5 and TRBJ2-7, with TRBD1 matching 8 bases. J was trimmed by 2 bases and V by 8 bases; bases with no gene match: 11. Germline V gives CDR1 MNHEY, CDR2 SVGAGI. This CDR3 contains 15 residues. CDR3 in amino acids: CASRLTTGVPYEQYF. CDR3 DNA: TGTGCCAGCCGGCTAACGACAGGGGTCCCCTACGAGCAGTACTTC.

This chain joins TRBV11-2 and TRBJ2-3; 9 nucleotides agree with TRBD2. This CDR3 spans 15 amino acids. Trimming removed 6 bases from V and 4 bases from J; junction bases left unmatched: 8. CDR1 and CDR2 (germline): SGHAT, FQNNGV. The CDR3 coding sequence is TGTGCCAGCAGGCCTCTTAGCGGGAGCGCAGATACGCAGTATTTT. It codes for CASRPLSGSADTQYF.

V is TRBV28 and J is TRBJ2-5; possibly TRBD2 for D (5 bases). CDR1 and CDR2 (germline): MDHEN, SYDVKM. Deletions cut 8 bases from V and 3 bases from J, with 16 bases between. The CDR3 consists of 14 residues. CDR3 nucleotides: TGTGCCAGCGGTCGCCCCGCTAGCAAAGAGACCCAGTACTTC. This encodes CASGRPASKETQYF.

The rearrangement uses TRBV2 and TRBJ2-7, with a possible D match to TRBD2 (6 bases). V was clipped by 9 bases and J by 5 bases, with 17 bases between them. This CDR3 has 13 residues. Germline-derived CDR1 and CDR2 are SNHLY and FYNNEI. CDR3 in amino acids: CARSGYRGNEQYF. CDR3 DNA sequence: TGTGCCAGATCAGGATATCGGGGGAACGAGCAGTACTTC.

This clone was counted only a few times. The gene calls are TRBV14 and TRBJ2-1, with 10 bases that match TRBD2. The germline V gene has CDR1 SGHDN and CDR2 FVKESK. This CDR3 comprises 18 residues. J was trimmed by 1 base and V by 3 bases; bases with no gene match: 9. The CDR3 loop reads CASSHQSGRAFSYNEQFF. DNA for the CDR3: TGTGCCAGCAGCCACCAAAGCGGGAGGGCCTTTTCCTACAATGAGCAGTTCTTC.

The V and J genes are TRBV5-4 and TRBJ1-3; D call uncertain. The germline gives CDR1 SGHNT, CDR2 YYREEE (reference sequence). This CDR3 comprises 17 residues. V shed 3 bases and J shed 0 bases, with 16 bases lying between them. CDR3 DNA sequence: TGTGCCAGCAGCTCGGGCACGGCGGGCACCTCTGGAAACACCATATATTTT. This encodes CASSSGTAGTSGNTIYF.

The chain is built from TRBV28 and TRBJ2-6; perhaps TRBD1 as D (6 bases). CDR1 MDHEN and CDR2 SYDVKM come from the germline V gene. Between the trimmed V and J ends, which lost 5 bases and 4 bases, there was a span of 12 bases. The CDR3 runs 15 residues. The CDR3 region is CASSPTGSGANVLTF. CDR3 sequence (DNA): TGTGCCAGCAGTCCGACAGGTTCAGGGGCCAACGTCCTGACTTTC. Supplemented by reference TRBV28 and TRBJ2-6, the full variable domain reads DVKVTQSSRYLVKRTGEKVFLECVQDMDHENMFWYRQDPGLGLRLIYFSYDVKMKEKGDIPEGYSVSREKKERFSLILESASTNQTSMYLCASSPTGSGANVLTFGAGSRLTVL.

This clone was observed a handful of times. This rearrangement joins TRBV5-1 to TRBJ2-2; 14 bases match TRBD2. The germline gives CDR1 SGHRS, CDR2 YFSETQ. Unmatched junction bases numbered 5, after V lost 7 bases and J lost 9 bases. The CDR3 length is 14 residues. DNA for the CDR3: TGCGCCAGCTCCGGGACTAGCGGGAGTCGGGAGCTGTTTTTT. This sequence encodes CASSGTSGSRELFF.

J is TRBJ2-1 and V is TRBV21-1; TRBD2 reflects the table's D call only, with no check against the DNA. TRBV21-1 is recorded as a pseudogene. CDR3 length equals 15 residues. The CDR3 spells CASSNRGRAYNEQFF. The CDR3 DNA is TGTGCCAGCAGCAATAGAGGGAGGGCCTACAATGAGCAGTTCTTC.

This chain links TRBV27 with TRBJ2-7, with D tentatively TRBD1 (5 bases). This CDR3 region has 12 residues. Germline-derived CDR1 and CDR2 are MNHEY and SMNVEV (reference sequence). Trimming pared 0 bases from V and 6 bases from J, leaving 6 bases between. This CDR3 is CASSLSGVEQYF. CDR3 coding DNA: TGTGCCAGCAGTTTATCAGGGGTCGAGCAGTACTTC.

This clone has ten or more counts. The chain joins TRBV11-2 to TRBJ1-5, with D perhaps matching TRBD1 (6 bases). The germline V gene encodes CDR1 SGHAT and CDR2 FQNNGV. Between the trimmed V and J ends, which lost 4 bases and 3 bases, there was a span of 10 bases. This CDR3 spans 14 amino acids. CDR3 in DNA: TGTGCCAGCAGCTCAGGACAGATCAATCAGCCCCAGCATTTT. Translating it yields CASSSGQINQPQHF.

This clone came up a few times. The chain has TRBV7-8 and TRBJ2-7; 7 bases match TRBD2. The CDR3 has 17 amino acids. After removal of 5 bases from V and 0 bases from J, the junction contained 13 bases not matched to a gene. Germline values: CDR1 SGHVS, CDR2 FQNEAQ. The CDR3 DNA sequence: TGTGCCAGCAGCGCTGCCGTAATTAGCGGGTCCTCCTACGAGCAGTACTTC. This translates into CASSAAVISGSSYEQYF.

DNA for the CDR3: TGTGCCAGTAGTATAACCAGGTTGGGCCAGCCCCAGCATTTT. Residues: CASSITRLGQPQHF. The rearrangement links TRBV19 to TRBJ1-5, with no clear D. Germline loops: CDR1 LNHDA, CDR2 SQIVND (reference sequence). The CDR3 is 14 residues long. V gave up 2 bases and J gave up 7 bases, with 12 bases separating them.

The chain combines TRBV14 with TRBJ1-3, with D possibly matching TRBD1 (6 bases). The CDR3 contains 16 residues. V gave up 3 bases and J gave up 0 bases, with 12 bases separating them. Germline CDR1 and CDR2: SGHDN and FVKESK. This chain's CDR3 is CASSQRHRVSGNTIYF. CDR3 DNA sequence: TGTGCCAGCAGCCAGAGACACAGGGTCTCTGGAAACACCATATATTTT.

This chain uses TRBV2 with TRBJ2-3, with D perhaps matching TRBD1 (6 bases). V lost 9 bases and J lost 0, with 13 bases in between. CDR1 and CDR2 (germline): SNHLY, FYNNEI. CDR3 length: 14 amino acids. CDR3 sequence reads: CASSTGDSTDTQYF. The DNA for the CDR3 is TGTGCCAGTTCGACAGGAGATAGCACAGATACGCAGTATTTT. Complete variable domain (other parts from reference TRBV2 and TRBJ2-3): EPEVTQTPSHQVTQMGQEVILRCVPISNHLYFYWYRQILGQKVEFLVSFYNNEISEKSEIFDDQFSVERPDGSNFTLKIRSTKLEDSAMYFCASSTGDSTDTQYFGPGTRLTVL.

J is TRBJ1-6 and V is TRBV6-5; D not resolved. Trimming cost V 6 bases and J 8 bases, with 17 bases left between them. The germline V gene has CDR1 MNHEY and CDR2 SVGAGI. The CDR3 is made up of 15 amino acids. The CDR3 sequence: CASSADSVGDSPLHF. The CDR3 coding sequence is TGTGCCAGCAGCGCTGATTCGGTCGGGGATTCACCCCTCCACTTT.

This chain connects TRBV28 to TRBJ2-7; possibly TRBD2 for D (5 bases). CDR3 length: 16 amino acids. The germline V gene has CDR1 MDHEN and CDR2 SYDVKM. Trimming took off 5 bases at V and 3 bases at J, with 20 bases between the two ends. This CDR3 is CASSGEVRLLFYEQYF. DNA for the CDR3: TGTGCCAGCAGTGGAGAAGTCAGACTATTATTCTACGAGCAGTACTTC.

This chain uses TRBV4-1 with TRBJ2-1; 8 nucleotides line up with TRBD1. This CDR3 has 16 amino acids. V shed 4 bases and J 6 bases; nucleotides not matched to a gene: 11. Germline lookup yields CDR1 MGHRA and CDR2 YSYEKL. The DNA for the CDR3 is TGCGCCAGCAGCCCAGGGACAGGCCTTGGCGGCAATGAGCAGTTCTTC. This gives the protein CASSPGTGLGGNEQFF.

The gene calls are TRBV10-3 and TRBJ2-7, with D perhaps TRBD2 (6 bases). CDR1 and CDR2 (germline): ENHRY, SYGVKD. The V gene lost 11 bases and the J gene lost 5 bases, with 22 bases spanning the gap. This CDR3 comprises 14 residues. The CDR3, as DNA: TGTGCCTCCCAGGCCGGAGGGGTTAAGGACGAGCAGTACTTC. Translated, it gives CASQAGGVKDEQYF.

CDR3 amino acids: CASRPIPGQGGEGYGYTF. For the CDR3, the DNA is TGTGCCAGTAGACCGATACCGGGACAGGGTGGGGAAGGGTATGGCTACACCTTC. The chain couples TRBV19 to TRBJ1-2, with 9 positions matching TRBD1. The trim removed 6 bases at V and 5 bases at J, leaving 19 bases unmatched. The CDR3 contains 18 residues. Germline CDR1 reads LNHDA; CDR2 reads SQIVND (reference sequence).

In this sample, this clone turned up once. This chain joins TRBV6-5 and TRBJ2-5, with D perhaps TRBD1 (5 bases). V was cut by 5 bases and J by 2 bases, with 15 bases left in between. Germline-derived CDR1 and CDR2 are MNHEY and SVGAGI. This CDR3 region has 15 residues. In DNA form, the CDR3 reads TGTGCCAGCAGTATCGGACACCAAACTCAAGAGACCCAGTACTTC. Translating it yields CASSIGHQTQETQYF.

The genes are TRBV6-5 and TRBJ2-7, with a weak D call TRBD2 (6 bases). CDR1 is MNHEY and CDR2 is SVGAGI in the germline V gene. Trimming removed 7 bases from V and 2 bases from J, with 12 bases in between. This CDR3 contains 13 residues. The chain's CDR3 is CASTGDLPYEQYF. CDR3 nucleotide sequence: TGTGCCAGCACGGGGGACCTTCCCTACGAGCAGTACTTC.